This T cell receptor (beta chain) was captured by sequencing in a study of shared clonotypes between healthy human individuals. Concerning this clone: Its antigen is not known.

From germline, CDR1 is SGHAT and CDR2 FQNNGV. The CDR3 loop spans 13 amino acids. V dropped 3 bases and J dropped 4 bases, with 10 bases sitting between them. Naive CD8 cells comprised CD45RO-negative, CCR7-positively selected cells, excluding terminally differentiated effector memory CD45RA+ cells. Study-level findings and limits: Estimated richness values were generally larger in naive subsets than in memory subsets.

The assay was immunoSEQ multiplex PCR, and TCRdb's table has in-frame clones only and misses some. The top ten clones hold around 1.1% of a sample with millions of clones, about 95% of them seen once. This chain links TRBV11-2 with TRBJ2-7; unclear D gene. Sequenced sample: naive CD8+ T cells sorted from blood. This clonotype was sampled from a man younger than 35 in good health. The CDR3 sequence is CASSLAETYEQYF. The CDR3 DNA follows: TGTGCCAGCAGCTTGGCAGAAACTTACGAGCAGTACTTC. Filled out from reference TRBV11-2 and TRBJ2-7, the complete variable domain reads EAGVAQSPRYKIIEKRQSVAFWCNPISGHATLYWYQQILGQGPKLLIQFQNNGVVDDSQLPKDRFSAERLKGVDSTLKIQPAKLEDSAVYLCASSLAETYEQYFGPGTRLTVT.